This passage covers 16 T cell receptor beta chains from one sample sequenced in a study of beta chain features in type 1 diabetes. Study-wide findings and caveats: Shorter TCRB CDR3s, moderately but significantly so, marked every one of the four CD4+ subsets in Type 1 diabetes patients.

Their recognized antigens are unknown. Expressed TCRB transcripts were sequenced, since all the RNA that had been isolated was reverse transcribed. Method: immunoSEQ multiplex PCR; TCRdb's copy keeps in-frame clones and lacks some. Counted here are a few hundred thousand clones, approximately 16% occurring once; the ten biggest clones make up 0.07% to 0.095%. Material: naive CD4+ T cells from blood. The receptors come from a man aged 25 to 45 with type 1 diabetes.

This clone was seen only a few times. This chain connects TRBV5-1 to TRBJ2-5; D remains ambiguous. The ends were cut back, 4 bases at V and 0 bases at J, with 10 bases in the middle. Germline CDR1 and CDR2: SGHRS and YFSETQ. The CDR3 is 14 amino acids. CDR3 residues: CASSPHANQETQYF. CDR3 nucleotides: TGCGCCAGCAGCCCCCACGCTAACCAAGAGACCCAGTACTTC. Drawing the rest from reference TRBV5-1 and TRBJ2-5, the complete variable domain is KAGVTQTPRYLIKTRGQQVTLSCSPISGHRSVSWYQQTPGQGLQFLFEYFSETQRNKGNFPGRFSGRQFSNSRSEMNVSTLELGDSALYLCASSPHANQETQYFGPGTRLLVL.

This clone was seen a handful of times. The chain has TRBV7-9 and TRBJ1-4, with TRBD1 as a possible D gene (5 bases). The germline V and J ends were trimmed by 4 bases and 8 bases, with 17 bases remaining between them. The germline V gene encodes CDR1 SEHNR and CDR2 FQNEAQ (reference sequence). The CDR3 spans 15 residues. The CDR3 DNA sequence: TGTGCCAGCAGCTCAGTCAGGGCCCGGGGAGAAAAACTGTTTTTT. Translating gives CASSSVRARGEKLFF.

This clone has only a few counts. This chain connects TRBV6-5 to TRBJ2-1; D remains ambiguous. The V end was cut by 5 bases, the J end by 7 bases, with 6 bases between. The CDR3 is 11 residues long. Germline V lookup: CDR1 MNHEY, CDR2 SVGAGI. In nucleotides, the CDR3 is TGTGCCAGCAGTGTAGGGAATGAGCAGTTCTTC. Translation: CASSVGNEQFF.

V gene TRBV7-9 combines with J gene TRBJ1-5; a weak D match, TRBD1 (6 bases). The CDR3 is made up of 14 amino acids. The V and J ends lost 5 bases and 4 bases respectively, with 12 bases between them. Germline-derived CDR1 and CDR2 are SEHNR and FQNEAQ (reference sequence). CDR3 coding DNA: TGTGCCAGCAGCCCAGGGGACCGAAATCAGCCCCAGCATTTT. Protein sequence: CASSPGDRNQPQHF.

The table lists this clone with a few counts. This chain links TRBV6-5 with TRBJ2-4; D gene unclear. Germline loops: CDR1 MNHEY, CDR2 SVGAGI. Deletions cut 5 bases from V and 0 bases from J, with 11 bases between. The CDR3 runs to 15 residues. DNA of the CDR3: TGTGCCAGCAGTCCGGACCGGGTAGCCAAAAACATTCAGTACTTC. Translating gives CASSPDRVAKNIQYF.

This clone was counted a few times. The chain combines TRBV29-1 with TRBJ2-7; D might be TRBD1 (6 bases). CDR3 length equals 12 residues. V dropped 7 bases and J dropped 3 bases, with 13 bases sitting between them. Germline V gives CDR1 SQVTM, CDR2 ANQGSEA. For the CDR3, the DNA is TGCAGCGGCCGGGACAACCGCTACGAGCAGTACTTC. This translates into CSGRDNRYEQYF.

This clone was seen more than once but under ten times. The rearrangement links TRBV5-1 to TRBJ2-7, with a possible D match to TRBD1 (6 bases). Germline loops: CDR1 SGHRS, CDR2 YFSETQ. The CDR3 runs to 15 residues. V was clipped by 0 bases and J by 12 bases, with 22 bases between them. CDR3 protein: CASSLEITGTPFAYF. In DNA, the CDR3 is TGCGCCAGCAGCTTGGAAATTACAGGGACCCCTTTTGCGTACTTC.

This clone was counted only a few times. The J gene is TRBJ2-3, the V gene TRBV25-1, with 7 bases fitting TRBD2. The germline CDR1 and CDR2 sequences are MGHDK and SYGVNS. The CDR3 runs to 14 residues. V lost 8 bases, J lost 2 bases, and 7 bases stayed unmatched. The CDR3 DNA follows: TGTGCCAGCGGGGGGGACCTTGACACAGATACGCAGTATTTT. Its translation is CASGGDLDTDTQYF. The full variable domain, with the rest looked up from reference TRBV25-1 and TRBJ2-3, is EADIYQTPRYLVIGTGKKITLECSQTMGHDKMYWYQQDPGMELHLIHYSYGVNSTEKGDLSSESTVSRIRTEHFPLTLESARPSHTSQYLCASGGDLDTDTQYFGPGTRLTVL.

There are a few counts of this clone. This sequence joins TRBV6-5 and TRBJ1-5; TRBD1 might be the D (5 bases). Germline-derived CDR1 and CDR2 are MNHEY and SVGAGI. The CDR3 has 13 residues. V was shortened by 4 bases and J by 5 bases, with 9 bases between the two germline ends. Written as DNA, the CDR3 is TGTGCCAGCAGTTGGGGGTGGGATCAGCCCCAGCATTTT. The encoded protein is CASSWGWDQPQHF.

The rearrangement joins TRBV7-6 to TRBJ2-5; TRBD1 matches 7 bases. Germline assignment: CDR1 SGHVS and CDR2 FNYEAQ. CDR3 length: 16 residues. Losses at the gene ends were 4 bases for V and 6 bases for J; bases not matched to a gene: 14. The DNA for the CDR3 is TGTGCCAGCAGCTCCGGGTCCGCCCAGGGGGAGAAGACCCAGTACTTC. This encodes CASSSGSAQGEKTQYF. Filled out from reference TRBV7-6 and TRBJ2-5, the complete variable domain reads GAGVSQSPRYKVTKRGQDVALRCDPISGHVSLYWYRQALGQGPEFLTYFNYEAQQDKSGLPNDRFSAERPEGSISTLTIQRTEQRDSAMYRCASSSGSAQGEKTQYFGPGTRLLVL.

This clone was detected a few times. This sequence joins TRBV7-2 and TRBJ1-5, with unresolved D. Trimming shortened V by 3 bases and J by 9 bases, and 9 bases separated the two germline ends. CDR1 and CDR2 from the germline V gene are SGHTA and FQGNSA. This CDR3 contains 12 residues. CDR3 region: CASSFYERPQHF. CDR3 sequence (DNA): TGTGCCAGCAGCTTTTATGAGAGGCCCCAGCATTTT. Filled out from reference TRBV7-2 and TRBJ1-5, the complete variable domain reads GAGVSQSPSNKVTEKGKDVELRCDPISGHTALYWYRQSLGQGLEFLIYFQGNSAPDKSGLPSDRFSAERTGGSVSTLTIQRTQQEDSAVYLCASSFYERPQHFGDGTRLSIL.

This chain links TRBV28 with TRBJ2-1; 9 bases agree with TRBD1. CDR1 is MDHEN and CDR2 is SYDVKM in the germline V gene. V lost 5 bases to trimming and J lost 0 bases; unmatched junction nucleotides: 8. The CDR3 sequence is 17 residues long. CDR3 DNA sequence: TGTGCCAGCAGTGGACAGGGGCCTTTTAGCTCCTACAATGAGCAGTTCTTC. This translates into CASSGQGPFSSYNEQFF.

This clone was counted once. This chain links TRBV6-5 with TRBJ1-1; D is ambiguous. CDR3 length equals 15 residues. The germline gives CDR1 MNHEY, CDR2 SVGAGI. V was pared by 0 bases and J by 0 bases, with 8 bases between. CDR3: CASSYSGYMNTEAFF. CDR3 in DNA: TGTGCCAGCAGTTACTCCGGTTACATGAACACTGAAGCTTTCTTT.

The V call is TRBV27, the J call TRBJ1-5; 8 bases match TRBD1. V was pared by 6 bases and J by 7 bases, with 5 bases of the junction left unmatched. Germline values: CDR1 MNHEY, CDR2 SMNVEV (reference sequence). The CDR3 consists of 13 residues. CDR3 region: CASRSTGGQPQHF. CDR3 coding DNA: TGTGCCAGCAGGTCAACAGGGGGGCAGCCCCAGCATTTT.

The chain combines TRBV4-2 with TRBJ1-5, with a possible D match to TRBD1 (5 bases). Per germline, CDR1 LGHNA and CDR2 YNFKEQ. The V end lost 0 bases, the J end lost 2 bases, and 14 bases lay between the germline ends. The CDR3 runs 17 residues. CDR3 coding DNA: TGTGCCAGCAGCCAAGATGACGGCTGGGGGGGCAATCAGCCCCAGCATTTT. This translates into CASSQDDGWGGNQPQHF.

The genes are TRBV29-1 and TRBJ1-3; D gene ambiguous. The germline gives CDR1 SQVTM, CDR2 ANQGSEA. The CDR3 has 13 amino acids. The V end lost 3 bases, the J end lost 1 base, and 7 bases lay between the germline ends. Written as DNA, the CDR3 is TGCAGCGTTGAGGGTGTTTCTGGAAACACCATATATTTT. This sequence encodes CSVEGVSGNTIYF. The variable domain in full, with the rest retrieved from reference TRBV29-1 and TRBJ1-3, is SAVISQKPSRDICQRGTSLTIQCQVDSQVTMMFWYRQQPGQSLTLIATANQGSEATYESGFVIDKFPISRPNLTFSTLTVSNMSPEDSSIYLCSVEGVSGNTIYFGEGSWLTVV.